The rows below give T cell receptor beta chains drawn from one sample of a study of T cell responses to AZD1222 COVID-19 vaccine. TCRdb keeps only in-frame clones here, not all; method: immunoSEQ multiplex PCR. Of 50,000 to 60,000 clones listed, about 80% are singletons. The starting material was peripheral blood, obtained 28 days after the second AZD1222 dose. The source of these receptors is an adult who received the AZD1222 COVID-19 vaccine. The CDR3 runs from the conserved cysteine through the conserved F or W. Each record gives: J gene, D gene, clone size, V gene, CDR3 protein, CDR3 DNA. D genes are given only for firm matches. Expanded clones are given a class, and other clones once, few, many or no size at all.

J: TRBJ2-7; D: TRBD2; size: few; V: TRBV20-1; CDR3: CSAVTSGNQYF; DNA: TGCAGTGCCGTGACTAGCGGGAATCAGTACTTC
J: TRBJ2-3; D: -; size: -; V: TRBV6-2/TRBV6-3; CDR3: CASSPRGDTDTQYF; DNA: TGTGCCAGCAGCCCCAGGGGGGACACAGATACGCAGTATTTT
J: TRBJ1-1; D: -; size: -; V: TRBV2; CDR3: CASSSLDRNTEAFF; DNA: TGTGCCAGCAGTTCTCTGGACCGGAACACTGAAGCTTTCTTT
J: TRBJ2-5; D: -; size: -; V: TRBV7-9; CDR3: CASSLVPQETQYF; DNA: TGTGCCAGCAGCTTAGTACCCCAAGAGACCCAGTACTTC
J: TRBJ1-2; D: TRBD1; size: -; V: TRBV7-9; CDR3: CASSLGQGARSYTF; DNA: TGTGCCAGCAGCTTAGGGCAGGGGGCTCGGAGCTACACCTTC
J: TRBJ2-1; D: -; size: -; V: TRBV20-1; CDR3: CSAGHVEQFF; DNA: TGCAGTGCTGGACATGTGGAGCAGTTCTTC
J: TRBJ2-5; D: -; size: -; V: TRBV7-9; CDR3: CASSPPKGRPPQTQYF; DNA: TGTGCCAGCAGCCCCCCAAAGGGGCGACCCCCACAGACCCAGTACTTC
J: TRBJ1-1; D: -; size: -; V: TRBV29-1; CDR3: CSVVKQRTEKNTEAFF; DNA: TGCAGCGTTGTGAAACAGCGGACAGAAAAGAACACTGAAGCTTTCTTT
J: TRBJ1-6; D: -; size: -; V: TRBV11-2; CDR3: CASSLEGRSPLHF; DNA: TGTGCCAGCAGCTTAGAGGGGAGGTCACCCCTCCACTTT
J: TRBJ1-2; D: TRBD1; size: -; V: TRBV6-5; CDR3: CASRDRGYYGYTF; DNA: TGTGCCAGCCGGGACAGGGGGTACTATGGCTACACCTTC
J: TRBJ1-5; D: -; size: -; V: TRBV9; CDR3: CASSSTGVSNQPQHF; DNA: TGTGCCAGCAGCTCGACCGGGGTGAGCAATCAGCCCCAGCATTTT
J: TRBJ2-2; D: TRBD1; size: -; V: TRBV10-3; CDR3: CAISAGQGAGTGELFF; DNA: TGTGCCATCAGTGCCGGACAGGGGGCGGGCACCGGGGAGCTGTTTTTT
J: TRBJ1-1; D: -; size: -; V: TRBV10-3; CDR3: CAISDRVNTEAFF; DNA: TGTGCCATCAGTGACAGGGTGAACACTGAAGCTTTCTTT
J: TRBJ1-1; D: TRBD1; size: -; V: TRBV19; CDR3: CASSRGQGLNTEAFF; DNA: TGTGCCAGTAGTAGGGGACAGGGATTAAACACTGAAGCTTTCTTT
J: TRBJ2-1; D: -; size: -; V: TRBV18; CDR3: CASSPPREFDEQFF; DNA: TGTGCCAGCTCACCACCCCGGGAGTTCGATGAGCAGTTCTTC